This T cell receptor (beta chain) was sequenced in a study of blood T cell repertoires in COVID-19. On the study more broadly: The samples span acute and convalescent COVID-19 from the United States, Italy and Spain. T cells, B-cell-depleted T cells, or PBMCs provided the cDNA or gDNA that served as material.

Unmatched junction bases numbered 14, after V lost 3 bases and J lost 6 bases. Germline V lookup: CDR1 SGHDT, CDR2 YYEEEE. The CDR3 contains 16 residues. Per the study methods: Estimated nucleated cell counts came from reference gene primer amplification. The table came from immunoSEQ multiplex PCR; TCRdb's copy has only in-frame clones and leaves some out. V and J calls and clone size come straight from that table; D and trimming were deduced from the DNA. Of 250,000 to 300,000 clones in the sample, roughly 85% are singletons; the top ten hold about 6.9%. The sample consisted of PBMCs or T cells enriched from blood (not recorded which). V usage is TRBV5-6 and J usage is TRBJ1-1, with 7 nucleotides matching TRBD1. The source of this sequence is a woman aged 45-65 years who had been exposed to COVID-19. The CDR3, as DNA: TGTGCCAGCAGCTCGCCGATGACAGGGTTCGTTTCTGAAGCTTTCTTT. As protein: CASSSPMTGFVSEAFF. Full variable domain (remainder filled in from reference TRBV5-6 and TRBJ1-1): DAGVTQSPTHLIKTRGQQVTLRCSPKSGHDTVSWYQQALGQGPQFIFQYYEEEERQRGNFPDRFSGHQFPNYSSELNVNALLLGDSALYLCASSSPMTGFVSEAFFGQGTRLTVV.